Each of the 5 T cell receptor beta chains below was sequenced from the same sample in a study of cytomegalovirus exposure and HLA in healthy donors. The study ran its PCR with 60 Vbeta and 13 Jbeta primers. Method: immunoSEQ multiplex PCR; TCRdb's copy keeps in-frame clones and lacks some. The sample records about 130,000 clones, around four fifths being singletons. The sample comprised PBMCs. These receptors were collected from a male donor in good health and CMV-seronegative.

This rearrangement joins TRBV7-6 to TRBJ2-7, with TRBD2 matching 9 bases. With 5 bases clipped from V and 6 bases from J, the junction kept 5 bases outside the gene matches. CDR3 length equals 13 residues. Germline V gives CDR1 SGHVS, CDR2 FNYEAQ. Here the CDR3 DNA reads TGTGCCAGCAGCCCCCGCGGGGGGGTCGAGCAGTACTTC. This codes for CASSPRGGVEQYF.

The CDR3 bases are TGTGCCAGTAGCGGAGATGGACAGTATAATTCACCCCTCCACTTT. As protein: CASSGDGQYNSPLHF. The rearrangement uses TRBV19 and TRBJ1-6; TRBD1 is a possible D gene (6 bases). Between the trimmed V and J ends, which lost 6 bases and 4 bases, there was a span of 13 bases. Per germline, CDR1 LNHDA and CDR2 SQIVND (reference sequence). This CDR3 is built from 15 residues.

This clone was found a few times. This chain links TRBV7-3 with TRBJ2-1, with 8 bases that match TRBD2. Germline CDR1 SGHTA, CDR2 FQGTGA. V lost 5 bases, J lost 6 bases, and 12 bases stayed unmatched. There are 16 residues in the CDR3. The CDR3 DNA reads TGTGCCAGCAGCCCCCAGGGCGGGAGGTGGGGCAATGAGCAGTTCTTC. As protein: CASSPQGGRWGNEQFF. Full variable domain (remainder filled in from reference TRBV7-3 and TRBJ2-1): GAGVSQTPSNKVTEKGKYVELRCDPISGHTALYWYRQSLGQGPEFLIYFQGTGAADDSGLPNDRFFAVRPEGSVSTLKIQRTERGDSAVYLCASSPQGGRWGNEQFFGPGTRLTVL.

V usage is TRBV28 and J usage is TRBJ1-4, with 9 bases that match TRBD1. V dropped 4 bases and J dropped 6; count of bases not matched to a gene: 6. The CDR3 loop spans 15 amino acids. Germline V gives CDR1 MDHEN, CDR2 SYDVKM. In nucleotides, the CDR3 is TGTGCCAGCAGTTCGCCCGGGACAGGGTATGAAAAACTGTTTTTT. This translates into CASSSPGTGYEKLFF.

The chain links TRBV30 to TRBJ2-7; D may be TRBD2 (6 bases). Trimming cost V 2 bases and J 4 bases, with 12 bases left between them. The CDR3 consists of 13 residues. CDR1 is GTSNPN, CDR2 SVGIG, per germline (reference sequence). The CDR3 nucleotides are TGTGCCTGGAGTCTTAGCGGTGGGTACGAGCAGTACTTC. The encoded protein is CAWSLSGGYEQYF. The full variable domain, completed using reference TRBV30 and TRBJ2-7, is SQTIHQWPATLVQPVGSPLSLECTVEGTSNPNLYWYRQAAGRGLQLLFYSVGIGQISSEVPQNLSASRPQDRQFILSSKKLLLSDSGFYLCAWSLSGGYEQYFGPGTRLTVT.